A selection of T cell receptor beta chains follows, all from one sample in a study of blood T cell repertoires in COVID-19. The protocol was immunoSEQ multiplex PCR, while the TCRdb copy is restricted to in-frame clones and leaves out a portion. The data contain around 97,000 clones, around four fifths of them singletons. Sequencing used peripheral blood. The receptor source for this set is a human donor in a cohort sampled during active COVID-19. Both conserved end residues are part of each CDR3. D genes are given only for firm matches. The size entry is marked missing in some rows and otherwise reads once, few, many or a size class.

. | TRBJ1-2 | TRBV5-1 | TRBD1 | CASSSGQIYGYTF | TGCGCCAGCAGCTCGGGACAGATCTATGGCTACACCTTC
. | TRBJ2-7 | TRBV5-1 | TRBD1 | CASSRQGSYEQYF | TGCGCCAGCAGTCGACAGGGGTCCTACGAGCAGTACTTC
. | TRBJ1-5 | TRBV9 | . | CASSVGGGQPQHF | TGTGCCAGCAGCGTAGGGGGGGGTCAGCCCCAGCATTTT
. | TRBJ2-1 | TRBV7-9 | . | CASSPIRLDEQFF | TGTGCCAGCAGCCCTATCCGCCTCGATGAGCAGTTCTTC
. | TRBJ1-4 | TRBV7-2 | TRBD1 | CASSREAGTATTNEKLFF | TGTGCCAGCAGCCGCGAGGCCGGGACAGCAACAACTAATGAAAAACTGTTTTTT
. | TRBJ1-5 | TRBV19 | . | CASTRASGINQPQHF | TGTGCCAGTACCAGAGCCTCAGGGATTAATCAGCCCCAGCATTTT
. | TRBJ2-7 | TRBV5-1 | . | CASSPSGEHYEQYF | TGCGCCAGCAGCCCTTCCGGGGAGCACTACGAGCAGTACTTC
. | TRBJ1-2 | TRBV20-1 | TRBD1 | CSSRQGDGYTF | TGCAGTTCCCGACAGGGTGACGGCTACACCTTC
once | TRBJ1-4 | TRBV7-9 | . | CASSLSKQPSTNEKLFF | TGTGCCAGCAGCTTATCGAAACAGCCATCAACTAATGAAAAACTGTTTTTT
once | TRBJ1-2 | TRBV3-1/TRBV3-2 | . | CASSQDGQGGYTF | TGTGCCAGCAGCCAAGATGGGCAGGGAGGCTACACCTTC
. | TRBJ2-3 | TRBV2 | TRBD1 | CASSEAIGGLTDTQYF | TGTGCCAGCAGTGAAGCTATAGGGGGCCTCACAGATACGCAGTATTTT
. | TRBJ1-2 | TRBV15 | . | CATSRDPPHRGGAVRGYTF | TGTGCCACCAGCAGAGATCCTCCCCACCGAGGGGGGGCCGTTCGTGGCTACACCTTC
. | TRBJ2-5 | TRBV2 | TRBD1 | CASSDGLGGRGHRETQYF | TGTGCCAGCAGTGATGGCTTGGGAGGCAGGGGGCATCGAGAGACCCAGTACTTC
once | TRBJ1-1 | TRBV19 | . | CATSQGNTEAFF | TGTGCCACCTCTCAGGGTAACACTGAAGCTTTCTTT
once | TRBJ1-4 | TRBV5-1 | . | CASSLAPGEGRKLFF | TGCGCCAGCAGCTTGGCGCCAGGGGAAGGCAGAAAACTGTTTTTT
. | TRBJ2-3 | TRBV5-1 | . | CASSRGQIPSTDTQYF | TGCGCCAGCAGCCGAGGCCAGATTCCTAGCACAGATACGCAGTATTTT
. | TRBJ1-1 | TRBV19 | TRBD1 | CASSFAGQVLNTEAFF | TGTGCCAGTAGTTTCGCCGGACAGGTTTTGAACACTGAAGCTTTCTTT
. | TRBJ2-2 | TRBV5-4 | . | CASRTGGGELFF | TGTGCCAGCAGAACCGGGGGCGGGGAGCTGTTTTTT
. | TRBJ2-5 | TRBV5-6 | . | CASSLEVRAQETQYF | TGTGCCAGCAGCTTGGAGGTCAGGGCCCAAGAGACCCAGTACTTC
. | TRBJ2-3 | TRBV7-2 | TRBD2 | CASSLHWSGGTDTQYF | TGTGCCAGCAGCCTCCACTGGAGCGGGGGGACAGATACGCAGTATTTT
. | TRBJ1-6 | TRBV2 | TRBD1 | CASSSGQVGNSPLHF | TGTGCCAGCAGTTCAGGACAGGTTGGGAATTCACCCCTCCACTTT
. | TRBJ2-2 | TRBV11-2 | TRBD2 | CASSPPSGGARVGGELFF | TGTGCCAGCAGCCCCCCTAGCGGGGGGGCCCGGGTTGGCGGGGAGCTGTTTTTT
. | TRBJ2-5 | TRBV7-3 | TRBD1 | CASSPTGLQETQYF | TGTGCCAGCAGCCCGACAGGGCTCCAAGAGACCCAGTACTTC
few | TRBJ1-1 | TRBV7-2 | TRBD1 | CASSPPTGGDTEAFF | TGTGCCAGCAGCCCCCCGACAGGGGGAGACACTGAAGCTTTCTTT
. | TRBJ1-4 | TRBV28 | TRBD1 | CASSLPGTGGGEKEKLFF | TGTGCCAGCAGTCTGCCCGGGACAGGGGGCGGTGAGAAGGAAAAACTGTTTTTT
. | TRBJ2-3 | TRBV6-6 | . | CASSYNPNTDTQYF | TGTGCCAGCAGTTATAACCCTAACACAGATACGCAGTATTTT
. | TRBJ2-7 | TRBV6-5 | . | CASRGKTYEQYF | TGTGCCAGCCGAGGAAAGACCTACGAGCAGTACTTC
. | TRBJ2-7 | TRBV7-9 | . | CASSPGQIYEQYF | TGTGCCAGCAGCCCCGGACAGATCTACGAGCAGTACTTC
. | TRBJ2-4 | TRBV28 | TRBD1 | CASSMTGVAKNIQYF | TGTGCCAGCAGTATGACAGGGGTGGCCAAAAACATTCAGTACTTC
. | TRBJ2-2 | TRBV11-2 | TRBD2 | CASSTGLAGSGELFF | TGTGCCAGCAGCACCGGACTAGCGGGGTCCGGGGAGCTGTTTTTT
once | TRBJ1-1 | TRBV12-5 | . | CASGRRGRIGNTEAFF | TGTGCTAGTGGTCGTAGGGGCCGAATAGGGAACACTGAAGCTTTCTTT
. | TRBJ1-2 | TRBV10-3 | . | CAISEEAGYTF | TGTGCCATCAGTGAGGAGGCAGGCTACACCTTC
. | TRBJ2-2 | TRBV6-2/TRBV6-3 | . | CASSYPRVSITGELFF | TGTGCCAGCAGTTATCCCCGGGTGTCAATCACCGGGGAGCTGTTTTTT
. | TRBJ2-2 | TRBV27 | . | CASSSGQSNTGELFF | TGTGCCAGCAGTTCAGGACAGAGCAACACCGGGGAGCTGTTTTTT
. | TRBJ2-6 | TRBV15 | . | CATSRVGPGANVLTF | TGTGCCACCAGCAGAGTTGGGCCTGGGGCCAACGTCCTGACTTTC
once | TRBJ2-7 | TRBV18 | TRBD1 | CASSKGQGAMYEQYF | TGTGCCAGCTCAAAAGGACAGGGGGCTATGTACGAGCAGTACTTC
once | TRBJ1-1 | TRBV5-1 | TRBD1 | CASSLAGTANTEAFF | TGCGCCAGCAGCCTCGCCGGGACAGCGAACACTGAAGCTTTCTTT
. | TRBJ1-2 | TRBV30 | . | CAWRAGGLNYGYTF | TGTGCCTGGAGGGCCGGGGGGCTGAACTATGGCTACACCTTC
. | TRBJ2-7 | TRBV7-9 | . | CASSLAGVYEQYF | TGTGCCAGCAGCTTAGCGGGAGTTTACGAGCAGTACTTC
. | TRBJ1-3 | TRBV7-2 | . | CASSLDGARSSGNTIYF | TGTGCCAGCAGCTTAGATGGAGCACGCAGCTCTGGAAACACCATATATTTT
. | TRBJ2-2 | TRBV5-4 | TRBD1 | CASSPTGGAYAGELFF | TGTGCCAGCAGCCCAACAGGGGGCGCTTATGCCGGGGAGCTGTTTTTT
once | TRBJ2-3 | TRBV9 | . | CASSAAWGRDTDTQYF | TGTGCCAGCAGCGCTGCGTGGGGGCGCGACACAGATACGCAGTATTTT
. | TRBJ1-2 | TRBV27 | . | CASSLSTYSRGYGYTF | TGTGCCAGCAGTTTATCGACATATAGCAGGGGCTATGGCTACACCTTC
few | TRBJ1-1 | TRBV3-1/TRBV3-2 | . | CASSLSQGVTEAFF | TGTGCCAGCAGCCTTTCCCAAGGGGTTACTGAAGCTTTCTTT
few | TRBJ2-5 | TRBV5-6 | . | CASRPDNQETQYF | TGTGCCAGCAGACCCGACAACCAAGAGACCCAGTACTTC
. | TRBJ1-1 | TRBV29-1 | . | CSVETAGVAFF | TGCAGCGTTGAGACCGCAGGGGTAGCTTTCTTT
. | TRBJ1-1 | TRBV7-9 | . | CASSLGRVVSEAFF | TGTGCCAGCAGCTTAGGCAGGGTGGTAAGTGAAGCTTTCTTT